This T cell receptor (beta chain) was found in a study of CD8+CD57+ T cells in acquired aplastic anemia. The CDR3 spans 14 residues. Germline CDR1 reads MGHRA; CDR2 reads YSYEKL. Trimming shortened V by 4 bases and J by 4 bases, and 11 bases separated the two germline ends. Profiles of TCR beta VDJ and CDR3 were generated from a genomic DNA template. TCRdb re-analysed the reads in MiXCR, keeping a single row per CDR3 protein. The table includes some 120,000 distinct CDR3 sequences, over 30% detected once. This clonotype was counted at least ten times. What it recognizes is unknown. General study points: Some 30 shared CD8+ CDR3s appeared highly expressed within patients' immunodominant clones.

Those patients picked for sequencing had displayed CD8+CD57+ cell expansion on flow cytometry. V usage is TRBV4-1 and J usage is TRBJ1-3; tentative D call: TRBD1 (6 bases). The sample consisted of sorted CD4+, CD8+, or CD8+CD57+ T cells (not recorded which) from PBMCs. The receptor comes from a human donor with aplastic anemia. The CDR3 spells CASSPWGAGNTIYF. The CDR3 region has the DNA TGCGCCAGCAGCCCGTGGGGGGCGGGAAACACCATATATTTT.